The clone carrying this TCR beta chain was counted between two and nine times. This CDR3 has 14 amino acids. The V end lost 8 bases, the J end lost 2 bases, and 16 bases lay between the germline ends. The germline gives CDR1 MNHEY, CDR2 SVGAGI. The authors ran a second PCR of roughly 6 to 12 cycles using a sample-barcoded 5' primer and a J-beta primer mix. TCRdb reanalysed the 5' RACE reads using MiXCR and keeps one entry per CDR3 protein. The table lists around 1.5 million distinct CDR3 sequences, 30% to 35% of them singletons. This entry comes from a study of blood T cells in healthy people across ages. Each sample yielded at least 5.5 micrograms of PBMC total RNA.

Sequencing was done on a sample of blood. The chain links TRBV6-5 to TRBJ2-7; D gene unclear. The TCR comes from a woman in her 30s in good health. In nucleotides, the CDR3 is TGTGCCAGCGAAATCCCCGGCCGTCCCTACGAGCAGTACTTC. Protein product: CASEIPGRPYEQYF.